This TCR beta chain was identified during a study of PD-L1 blockade in urothelial cancer. Turning to the study itself: In the patient group, about 90% of the roughly 30 were males with bladder-origin urothelial cancer. At 3 weeks after treatment start (second dose) and again at 6 weeks, blood was analyzed. Blood-derived samples held a median approximately 140,000 T cells.

TCRdb keeps only in-frame clones here, not all; method: immunoSEQ multiplex PCR. Of some 100,000 clones in the sample, around 90% were seen once. The patients had locally advanced or metastatic urothelial carcinoma. With V trimmed by 10 bases and J by 3 bases, 4 bases remained unmatched. CDR1 WSHSY and CDR2 SAAADI come from the germline V gene. The CDR3 length is 13 residues. The source was PBMCs, collected around atezolizumab (anti-PD-L1) treatment. The source is an elderly woman with urothelial cancer. This chain uses TRBV10-2 with TRBJ2-7, with 12 bases matching TRBD1. The CDR3 nucleotides read TGCGCCACCGGGACAGGGGGCTTCTACGAGCAGTACTTC. Its protein product is CATGTGGFYEQYF.